Shown below are 25 T cell receptor beta chains from a single sample sequenced in a study of chemoradiotherapy in HPV16-positive cancers. Generated by immunoSEQ multiplex PCR, the TCRdb table keeps only in-frame clones and is missing some. The sample consists of roughly 25,000 clones, roughly 94% of them appearing once. Specimen collection occurred from a patient who underwent chemoradiotherapy. The receptors shown here come from a human donor with HPV-associated anogenital cancer.

The chain carries TRBV28 and TRBJ1-4; a weak D match, TRBD1 (6 bases). V was shortened by 7 bases and J by 4 bases, with 16 bases between the two germline ends. The CDR3 has 15 residues. Germline CDR1 and CDR2: MDHEN and SYDVKM. The CDR3 loop reads CASKGGAFGNEKLFF. Here the CDR3 DNA reads TGTGCCAGCAAGGGGGGCGCATTCGGTAATGAAAAACTGTTTTTT.

The V and J genes are TRBV7-9 and TRBJ2-7; 8 nucleotides align to TRBD1. There are 16 residues in the CDR3. Germline V CDR1 and CDR2: SEHNR, FQNEAQ (reference sequence). The V segment lost 6 bases and the J segment 2 bases; nucleotides outside the gene matches: 12. DNA of the CDR3: TGTGCCAGCAGTGGGACATGGGACAGGAGTCCCTACGAGCAGTACTTC. As protein: CASSGTWDRSPYEQYF.

This clone has a single count. V and J are TRBV19 and TRBJ2-2; D assignment may be TRBD1 or TRBD2 (7 bases each). The CDR3 totals 18 residues. Germline loops: CDR1 LNHDA, CDR2 SQIVND (reference sequence). The ends were cut back, 5 bases at V and 6 bases at J, with 25 bases in the middle. This CDR3 reads CASSPRQGGGTKAGELFF. DNA for the CDR3: TGTGCCAGTAGTCCCCGACAGGGAGGGGGAACAAAGGCCGGGGAGCTGTTTTTT.

The genes are TRBV5-1 and TRBJ1-6; unclear D gene. The length of the CDR3 is 16 residues. CDR1 and CDR2 (germline): SGHRS, YFSETQ. Trimming removed 2 bases at V and 4 bases at J, with 13 bases between. The CDR3 DNA follows: TGCGCCAGCAGCTTTAAGGGAGGGAGTTATAATTCACCCCTCCACTTT. This gives the protein CASSFKGGSYNSPLHF.

The chain employs TRBV7-2 and TRBJ1-5; 9 nucleotides line up with TRBD1. The CDR3 is 16 amino acids. After removal of 5 bases from V and 6 bases from J, the junction contained 11 bases not matched to a gene. Germline loops: CDR1 SGHTA, CDR2 FQGNSA. The CDR3 loop is CASSTYPGQGGQPQHF. The CDR3 DNA follows: TGTGCCAGCAGCACGTATCCGGGACAGGGAGGTCAGCCCCAGCATTTT.

This sequence joins TRBV5-6 and TRBJ2-5; possible D gene TRBD1, 5 bases. The CDR3 spans 16 residues. Germline V CDR1 and CDR2: SGHDT, YYEEEE. V was pared by 1 base and J by 3 bases, with 16 bases between. The CDR3 is CASSLRTSTAEETQYF. In DNA form, the CDR3 reads TGTGCCAGCAGCTTGCGCACGTCGACAGCAGAAGAGACCCAGTACTTC.

The chain combines TRBV7-9 with TRBJ2-7; no reliable D call. V gave up 1 base and J gave up 7 bases, with 11 bases separating them. Germline values: CDR1 SEHNR, CDR2 FQNEAQ (reference sequence). The CDR3 has 13 residues. The CDR3 coding sequence is TGTGCCAGCAGCTTAGTCGTGGGCCGGGAGCAGTACTTC. It specifies CASSLVVGREQYF.

The chain has TRBV7-9 and TRBJ1-3; the D is unclear. The V gene's germline CDR1 is SEHNR and CDR2 FQNEAQ (reference sequence). V was pared by 5 bases and J by 4 bases, with 18 bases between. CDR3 length: 16 residues. The CDR3 nucleotides read TGTGCCAGCAGCCCCGGGGTCGGGCAACAGGGAAACACCATATATTTT. Translating it yields CASSPGVGQQGNTIYF.

This chain links TRBV6-1 with TRBJ1-1; no clear D gene. V dropped 3 bases and J dropped 0 bases, with 5 bases sitting between them. CDR1 is MNHNS, CDR2 SASEGT, per germline. This CDR3 has 13 amino acids. CDR3 sequence: CASSDLMNTEAFF. CDR3 DNA sequence: TGTGCCAGCAGTGATTTAATGAACACTGAAGCTTTCTTT.

CDR3 DNA sequence: TGTGCCAGCAAAAACAGGGGGAGTTACGAGCAGTACTTC. Protein product: CASKNRGSYEQYF. The chain couples TRBV28 to TRBJ2-7; TRBD1 agrees at 8 bases. V lost 7 bases to trimming and J lost 4 bases; unmatched junction nucleotides: 6. CDR1 and CDR2 from the germline V gene are MDHEN and SYDVKM. This CDR3 spans 13 amino acids.

The CDR3: CASSFSSGGADTQYF. The CDR3 nucleotides read TGTGCCAGCAGCTTTTCTAGCGGAGGGGCGGATACGCAGTATTTT. J is TRBJ2-3 and V is TRBV11-2; 7 nucleotides align to TRBD2. The CDR3 has 15 amino acids. Germline trimming cut 3 bases from V and 6 bases from J; bases unmatched to any gene: 9. Germline values: CDR1 SGHAT, CDR2 FQNNGV.

The chain uses TRBV5-1 and TRBJ2-7; 7 bases agree with TRBD2. V was pared by 4 bases and J by 3 bases, with 1 base of the junction left unmatched. CDR1 is SGHRS and CDR2 is YFSETQ in the germline V gene. This CDR3 spans 12 amino acids. CDR3 protein: CASSASGYEQYF. The CDR3 DNA is TGCGCCAGCAGCGCTAGCGGCTACGAGCAGTACTTC.

The V and J genes are TRBV5-1 and TRBJ2-1; no clear D. CDR3 length: 12 residues. V was pared by 2 bases and J by 6 bases, with 6 bases between. CDR1 and CDR2 (germline): SGHRS, YFSETQ. The CDR3 protein is CASSFNRNEQFF. The CDR3 DNA sequence: TGCGCCAGCAGCTTTAACCGCAATGAGCAGTTCTTC.

The chain links TRBV6-1 to TRBJ2-7; tentatively, D is TRBD1 or TRBD2 (7 bases each). V was cut by 1 base and J by 3 bases, with 10 bases left in between. Germline V CDR1 and CDR2: MNHNS, SASEGT. This CDR3 has 14 residues. This chain's CDR3 is CASSEGRGGYEQYF. Here the CDR3 DNA reads TGTGCCAGCAGTGAAGGCAGGGGGGGCTACGAGCAGTACTTC.

The chain has TRBV2 and TRBJ1-5; a possible D gene is TRBD1 (6 bases). Germline loops: CDR1 SNHLY, CDR2 FYNNEI. The CDR3 has 13 residues. V shed 6 bases and J shed 4 bases, with 10 bases lying between them. In DNA form, the CDR3 reads TGTGCCAGCAGCATTCAGGGGAATCAGCCCCAGCATTTT. Its translation: CASSIQGNQPQHF.

The chain employs TRBV5-8 and TRBJ1-1; a weak D match, TRBD1 (5 bases). V dropped 4 bases and J dropped 5 bases, with 9 bases sitting between them. The germline gives CDR1 SGHTS, CDR2 YDEGEE. This CDR3 is built from 12 residues. The CDR3 sequence is CASSLGRTEAFF. The CDR3 nucleotides read TGTGCCAGCAGCCTGGGACGAACTGAAGCTTTCTTT.

The chain links TRBV19 to TRBJ1-5; D is unresolved. The CDR3 has 15 amino acids. Looked up from germline, CDR1 is LNHDA and CDR2 is SQIVND (reference sequence). The V end lost 1 base, the J end lost 1 base, and 8 bases lay between the germline ends. In DNA, the CDR3 is TGTGCCAGTAGTATAGTCGATCCGAGCAATCAGCCCCAGCATTTT. Encoded protein: CASSIVDPSNQPQHF.

This clone was seen more than once but under ten times. This sequence joins TRBV11-2 and TRBJ1-1; 7 positions match TRBD1. The J segment lost 0 bases and the V segment lost 4 bases, leaving 11 bases of the junction unmatched. The CDR3 runs 17 residues. Germline V gene data show CDR1 as SGHAT and CDR2 as FQNNGV. The CDR3 DNA is TGTGCCAGCAGCTGGGGGGAGGGGGCAGGAATGAACACTGAAGCTTTCTTT. This sequence encodes CASSWGEGAGMNTEAFF.

The chain carries TRBV6-6 and TRBJ1-2; 9 positions match TRBD1. Germline CDR1 MNHNY, CDR2 SVGAGI (reference sequence). J gave up 4 bases and V 6 bases, and 6 bases lay outside the gene matches. This CDR3 is 14 amino acids long. CDR3 amino acids: CASRPGQGSYGYTF. In DNA form, the CDR3 reads TGTGCCAGCAGACCCGGACAGGGGAGCTATGGCTACACCTTC.

The chain joins TRBV2 to TRBJ1-3; 9 nucleotides match TRBD1. The ends lost 4 bases at V and 0 bases at J; junction bases unmatched: 13. Germline V gene sequence: CDR1 SNHLY, CDR2 FYNNEI. The CDR3 contains 19 residues. The CDR3, as DNA: TGTGCCAGCAGTGCTTTTCACGGACAGGGGTTTAACTCTGGAAACACCATATATTTT. Protein: CASSAFHGQGFNSGNTIYF.

The rearrangement links TRBV7-6 to TRBJ2-1; TRBD1 agrees at 11 bases. The CDR3 covers 17 residues. The V gene's germline CDR1 is SGHVS and CDR2 FNYEAQ. V gave up 5 bases and J gave up 1 base; unmatched junction bases: 7. The CDR3 coding sequence is TGTGCCAGCAGCCCGGTGGGGACAGGGGGGTCCTACAATGAGCAGTTCTTC. Residues: CASSPVGTGGSYNEQFF.

The rearrangement links TRBV5-1 to TRBJ2-6, with D perhaps being TRBD1 or TRBD2 (5 bases each). In germline, CDR1 is SGHRS, CDR2 YFSETQ. CDR3 length: 18 amino acids. Trimming shortened V by 0 bases and J by 0 bases, and 13 bases separated the two germline ends. CDR3 sequence (DNA): TGCGCCAGCAGCTTGGAATCAGGGACCCCCTCTGGGGCCAACGTCCTGACTTTC. Protein product: CASSLESGTPSGANVLTF.

The J gene is TRBJ2-5, the V gene TRBV7-2; D possibly matches TRBD1 or TRBD2 (5 bases each). The CDR3 sequence is 13 residues long. Germline V gene lookup returns CDR1 SGHTA and CDR2 FQGNSA. V dropped 3 bases and J dropped 4 bases, with 9 bases sitting between them. For the CDR3, the DNA is TGTGCCAGCAGCTTTGGGGGTATAGAGACCCAGTACTTC. Residues: CASSFGGIETQYF.

This chain connects TRBV11-3 to TRBJ2-2; the D gene is possibly TRBD2 (7 bases). Deletions cut 3 bases from V and 3 bases from J, with 11 bases between. This CDR3 has 15 amino acids. Germline V CDR1 and CDR2: SGHNT, YENEEA. The CDR3 sequence: CASSLGGRDTGELFF. The CDR3 region has the DNA TGTGCCAGCAGCTTGGGGGGGCGGGACACCGGGGAGCTGTTTTTT.

This chain uses TRBV2 with TRBJ1-4; D unresolved. The CDR3 has 14 residues. V lost 6 bases and J lost 3, with 11 bases in between. From germline, CDR1 is SNHLY and CDR2 FYNNEI. The CDR3 is CASSRLQANEKLFF. Written as DNA, the CDR3 is TGTGCCAGCAGCAGACTTCAAGCTAATGAAAAACTGTTTTTT.